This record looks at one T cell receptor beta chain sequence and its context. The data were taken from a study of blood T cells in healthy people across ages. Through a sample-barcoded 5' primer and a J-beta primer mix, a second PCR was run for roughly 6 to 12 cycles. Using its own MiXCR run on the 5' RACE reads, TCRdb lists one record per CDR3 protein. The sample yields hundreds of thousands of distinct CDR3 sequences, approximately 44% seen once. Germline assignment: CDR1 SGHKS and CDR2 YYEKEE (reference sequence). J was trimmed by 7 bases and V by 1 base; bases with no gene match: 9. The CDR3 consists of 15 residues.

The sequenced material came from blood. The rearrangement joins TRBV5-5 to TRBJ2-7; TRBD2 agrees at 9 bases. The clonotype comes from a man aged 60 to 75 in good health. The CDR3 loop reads CASSLRLAGYNEQYF. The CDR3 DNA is TGTGCCAGCAGCTTGAGGCTAGCGGGGTACAATGAGCAGTACTTC.